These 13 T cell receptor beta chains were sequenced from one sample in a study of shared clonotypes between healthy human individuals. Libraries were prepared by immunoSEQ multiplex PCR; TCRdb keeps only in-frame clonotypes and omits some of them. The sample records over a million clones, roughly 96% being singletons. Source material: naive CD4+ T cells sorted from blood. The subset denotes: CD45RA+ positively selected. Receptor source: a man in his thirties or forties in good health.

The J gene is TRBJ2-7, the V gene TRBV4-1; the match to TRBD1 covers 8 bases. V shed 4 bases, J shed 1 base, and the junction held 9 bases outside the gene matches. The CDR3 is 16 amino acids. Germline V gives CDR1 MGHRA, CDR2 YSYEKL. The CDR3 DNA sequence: TGCGCCAGCAGCCCTCATCAAAGGGACAGGTCCTACGAGCAGTACTTC. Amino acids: CASSPHQRDRSYEQYF.

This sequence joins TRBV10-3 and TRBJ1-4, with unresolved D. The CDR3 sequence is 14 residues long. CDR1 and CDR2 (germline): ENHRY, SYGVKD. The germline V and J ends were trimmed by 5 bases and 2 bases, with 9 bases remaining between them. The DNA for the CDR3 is TGTGCCATCAGTAAGACCACGACTAATGAAAAACTGTTTTTT. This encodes CAISKTTTNEKLFF.

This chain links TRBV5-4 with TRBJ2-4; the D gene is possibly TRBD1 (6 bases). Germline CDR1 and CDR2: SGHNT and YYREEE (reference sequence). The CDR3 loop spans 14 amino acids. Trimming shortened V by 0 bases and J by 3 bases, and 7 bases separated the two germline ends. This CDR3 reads CASSLGGLKNIQYF. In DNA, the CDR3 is TGTGCCAGCAGCTTGGGGGGGCTCAAAAACATTCAGTACTTC.

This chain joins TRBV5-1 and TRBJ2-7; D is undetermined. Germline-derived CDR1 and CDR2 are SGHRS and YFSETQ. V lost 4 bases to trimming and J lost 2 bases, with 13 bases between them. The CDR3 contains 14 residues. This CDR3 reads CASSQTHLTYEQYF. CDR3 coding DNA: TGCGCCAGCAGCCAGACACATTTGACCTACGAGCAGTACTTC.

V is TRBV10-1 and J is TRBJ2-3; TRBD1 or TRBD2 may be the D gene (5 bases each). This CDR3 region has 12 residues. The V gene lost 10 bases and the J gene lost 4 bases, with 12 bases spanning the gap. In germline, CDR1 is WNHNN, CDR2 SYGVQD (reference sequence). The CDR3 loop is CATGPVPDTQYF. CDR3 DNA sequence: TGCGCCACGGGGCCCGTACCAGATACGCAGTATTTT.

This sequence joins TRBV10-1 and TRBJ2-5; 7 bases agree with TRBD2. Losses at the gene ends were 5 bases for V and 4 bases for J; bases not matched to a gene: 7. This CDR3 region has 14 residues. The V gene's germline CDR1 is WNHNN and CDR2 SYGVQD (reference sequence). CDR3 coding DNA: TGCGCCAGCAGTCCTAGCGGCCGGCGAGAGACCCAGTACTTC. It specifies CASSPSGRRETQYF.

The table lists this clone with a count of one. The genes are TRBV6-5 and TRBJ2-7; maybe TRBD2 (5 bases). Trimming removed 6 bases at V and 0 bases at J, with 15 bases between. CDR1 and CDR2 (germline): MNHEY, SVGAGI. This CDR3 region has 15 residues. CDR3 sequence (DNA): TGTGCCAGCAGGAGGGAGTTCCTGTCCTCCTACGAGCAGTACTTC. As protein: CASRREFLSSYEQYF.

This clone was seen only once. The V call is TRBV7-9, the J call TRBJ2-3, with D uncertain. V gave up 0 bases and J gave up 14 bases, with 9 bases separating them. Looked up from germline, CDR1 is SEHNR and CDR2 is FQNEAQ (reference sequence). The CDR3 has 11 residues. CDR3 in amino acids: CASSLAGVGYF. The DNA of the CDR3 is TGTGCCAGCAGCTTAGCAGGAGTGGGGTATTTT.

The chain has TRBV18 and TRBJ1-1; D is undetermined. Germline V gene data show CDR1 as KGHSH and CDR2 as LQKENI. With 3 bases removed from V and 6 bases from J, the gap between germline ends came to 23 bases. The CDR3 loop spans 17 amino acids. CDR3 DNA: TGTGCCAGCTCACCCCTCTGGACGGTGGCCGTTGGTTCTGAAGCTTTCTTT. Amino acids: CASSPLWTVAVGSEAFF.

The CDR3 loop is CASSQGGGTGHEQFF. For the CDR3, the DNA is TGTGCCAGCAGCCAGGGGGGGGGAACAGGTCATGAGCAGTTCTTC. The chain joins TRBV6-5 to TRBJ2-1; either TRBD1 or TRBD2 may fit D (7 bases each). Trimming pared 6 bases from V and 8 bases from J, leaving 20 bases between. In germline, CDR1 is MNHEY, CDR2 SVGAGI. This CDR3 spans 15 amino acids.

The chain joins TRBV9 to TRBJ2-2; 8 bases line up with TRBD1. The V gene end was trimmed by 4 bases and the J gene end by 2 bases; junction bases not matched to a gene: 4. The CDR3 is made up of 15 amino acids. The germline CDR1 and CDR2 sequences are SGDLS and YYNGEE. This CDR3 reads CASSRQGTNTGELFF. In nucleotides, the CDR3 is TGTGCCAGCAGCCGACAGGGGACAAACACCGGGGAGCTGTTTTTT.

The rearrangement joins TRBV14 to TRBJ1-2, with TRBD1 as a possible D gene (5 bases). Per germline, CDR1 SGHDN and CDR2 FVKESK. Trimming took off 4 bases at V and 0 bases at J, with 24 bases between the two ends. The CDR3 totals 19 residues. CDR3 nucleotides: TGTGCCAGCAGCCCCACCCAGTTTCACGCCGTGGGGCCTAACTATGGCTACACCTTC. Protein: CASSPTQFHAVGPNYGYTF. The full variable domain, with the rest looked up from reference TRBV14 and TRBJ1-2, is EAGVTQFPSHSVIEKGQTVTLRCDPISGHDNLYWYRRVMGKEIKFLLHFVKESKQDESGMPNNRFLAERTGGTYSTLKVQPAELEDSGVYFCASSPTQFHAVGPNYGYTFGSGTRLTVV.

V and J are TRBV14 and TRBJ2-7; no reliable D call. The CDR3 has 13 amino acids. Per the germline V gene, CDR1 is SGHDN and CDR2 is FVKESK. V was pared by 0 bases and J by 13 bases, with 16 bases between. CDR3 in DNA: TGTGCCAGCAGCCAAGATTTTTCGAGCGAGCTCTACTTC. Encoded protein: CASSQDFSSELYF.